This T cell receptor (beta chain) was recorded in a study of PD-1 blockade in classical Hodgkin lymphoma. Study-wide findings and caveats: Unlike CD8+ TCR diversity, which did not rise significantly by C4D1, CD4+ TCR diversity did.

CDR1 MDHEN and CDR2 SYDVKM come from the germline V gene. V was clipped by 7 bases and J by 5 bases, with 12 bases between them. The CDR3 runs 13 residues. This clone showed up many times. As yet, its antigen is unknown. Here immunoSEQ multiplex PCR was the method, and the copy in TCRdb shows in-frame clones only, minus some. The sample yields 35,000 to 50,000 clones, less than 75% seen once. The sample's time point: cycle 4 day 1 (C4D1), after six to seven weeks of nivolumab. Brentuximab vedotin exposure varied among the patients, all of whom had relapsed after autologous stem cell transplantation. The TCR comes from a human donor with classical Hodgkin lymphoma. The specimen was peripheral blood mononuclear cells (PBMCs), collected before the fourth cycle of nivolumab. The J gene is TRBJ2-1, the V gene TRBV28, with D perhaps TRBD1 or TRBD2 (5 bases each). The CDR3 DNA sequence: TGTGCCAGCACCGCCTGGGGGAACAATGAGCAGTTCTTC. Its translation is CASTAWGNNEQFF.